This T cell receptor beta chain derives from a study of human T cells and chemical hapten exposure. Each CDR3 protein is one row after TCRdb ran MiXCR on the RACE reads. The profile shows 45,000 to 60,000 distinct CDR3 sequences, approximately 9.3% of them singletons. Stated time point: patch test 1, 2 weeks after DPC sensitization. Treatment given: therapeutic diphenylcyclopropenone sensitization with weekly scalp DPC. This clonotype was seen ten or more times. The sequencing used whole blood, collected in connection with sensitization to the hapten diphenylcyclopropenone (DPC). This TCR came from a middle-aged woman with alopecia areata. Some clones in this sample may be carry-over from other donors' samples.

The CDR3 DNA reads as TGTGCCAGCAGCTCGGGGCTAGCGGGCCACCAAGAGACCCAGTACTTC. As protein: CASSSGLAGHQETQYF. The chain links TRBV7-9 to TRBJ2-5; 8 bases fit TRBD2. Germline V gives CDR1 SEHNR, CDR2 FQNEAQ (reference sequence). V shed 4 bases, J shed 0 bases, and the junction held 7 bases outside the gene matches. This CDR3 is built from 16 residues.